This T cell receptor beta chain derives from a study of metastatic and nonmetastatic thyroid tumors (dated by TCRdb to the early 2020s). With respect to the entire study: Repertoires were compared across peripheral blood and tumor or nodule tissue samples from malignant and benign thyroid patients.

Receptor amplification or capture employed PCR. The instrument was an Illumina HiSeq 4000. High-throughput sequencing was used to profile the CDR3 region of the TCR beta-chain in every patient. In the source study's methods: Drawing on CDR3 differences between clinicopathological groups, the researchers built a classifier meant to tell apart patients with distant-metastatic papillary thyroid cancer. The Shannon index was used to measure repertoire diversity, and the Morisita-Horn index was used to measure how similar tumor and blood repertoires were. TCRdb's own reprocessing of the public reads used fastp at Q25 and MiXCR and kept productive beta chains. TCRdb, rather than the study authors, made the V and J calls. The sample includes 45,000 to 65,000 clones, with 20% to 25% observed a single time. The ten largest clones capture around 4% of the sample. Findings and caveats that apply to the study as a whole: TCR beta diversity was reported as significantly higher in malignant tumors than in benign nodules, in both blood and tumor samples.

The germline V gene supplies CDR1 KGHDR and CDR2 SFDVKD. V loses 9 bases, J loses 2 bases, and the germline ends lie 14 bases apart. The CDR3 measures 14 amino acids from cysteine to phenylalanine. Only the CDR3 part of the read is kept: 42 bases, read in frame from the first base. No patient had received any treatment before thyroid surgery. The study retrospectively analysed patient clinical samples collected from the early 2010s to the late 2010s using T-cell receptor beta sequencing. At least ten counts were recorded for this clone. The target of this receptor is not known. No quality values exist for individual bases; no much larger clone is one base distant. Other DNA sequences of this sample code for an identical CDR3.

This clonotype was sampled from a female donor with papillary thyroid cancer or a benign thyroid nodule (not recorded which). Some clones in this sample may be carry-over from other donors' samples. Material: blood. The V gene is TRBV24-1 and the J gene is TRBJ2-3; D gene: possibly TRBD1, on 7 matching bases. The nucleotide sequence is given as TGTGCCACCGGCGGGACAGAGACCACAGATACGCAGTATTTT. It specifies CATGGTETTDTQYF.